A single sample is the source of the 20 T cell receptor beta chains below, sequenced in a study of T cells after yellow fever vaccination. TCRdb re-derived calls from the 5' RACE reads in MiXCR, one entry per CDR3 protein. The sample lists about 220,000 distinct CDR3 sequences, 3% to 3.5% occurring once. Sequences were derived from CD4+ T cells sorted from PBMCs, sampled 10 days after the yellow fever booster vaccination. Source of these receptors: a man younger than 35 who received the YFV17D yellow fever vaccine.

V is TRBV29-1 and J is TRBJ2-1, with D unclear. The CDR3 runs 24 residues. The germline gives CDR1 SQVTM, CDR2 ANQGSEA. Trimming pared 7 bases from V and 4 bases from J, leaving 47 bases between. The DNA for the CDR3 is TGCAGCGCTCGACGGACGGATTTACCCAGCCTGTCGGTCCGCAACTCGACGCTATACAATGAGCAGTTCTTC. This codes for CSARRTDLPSLSVRNSTLYNEQFF.

This clonotype has more than one count but fewer than ten. The chain uses TRBV7-2 and TRBJ1-2; tentative D call: TRBD1 (5 bases). The CDR3 length is 14 residues. Germline CDR1 is SGHTA and CDR2 is FQGNSA. V shed 2 bases and J shed 6 bases, with 13 bases lying between them. CDR3 region: CASSLYGAMDGYTF. The CDR3 DNA sequence: TGTGCCAGCAGCTTATATGGGGCGATGGATGGCTACACCTTC.

The sample holds many counts of this clonotype. V is TRBV7-9 and J is TRBJ2-7; weak D call: TRBD1 (7 bases). CDR3 size: 14 residues. V was pared by 5 bases and J by 0 bases, with 11 bases between. Per the germline V gene, CDR1 is SEHNR and CDR2 is FQNEAQ (reference sequence). CDR3 in amino acids: CASSQGGYSYEQYF. The CDR3 DNA reads as TGTGCCAGCAGCCAGGGGGGCTACTCCTACGAGCAGTACTTC.

This clonotype was seen at least ten times. This chain connects TRBV5-1 to TRBJ2-2; 7 bases fit TRBD1. CDR1 is SGHRS, CDR2 YFSETQ, per germline. CDR3 length: 16 residues. Germline trimming cut 1 base from V and 3 bases from J; bases unmatched to any gene: 6. CDR3 coding DNA: TGCGCCAGCAGCTTGCAGACAGGGATCGACACCGGGGAGCTGTTTTTT. Translating it yields CASSLQTGIDTGELFF.

In this sample, this clonotype turned up many times. The chain uses TRBV2 and TRBJ2-5; the D is unclear. V was trimmed by 5 bases and J by 2 bases, leaving 9 bases between them. Germline CDR1 and CDR2: SNHLY and FYNNEI. This CDR3 is 13 amino acids long. This CDR3 reads CASSSRRQETQYF. In DNA, the CDR3 is TGTGCCAGCAGTTCCCGACGACAAGAGACCCAGTACTTC.

The chain is built from TRBV7-2 and TRBJ2-3, with D unresolved. V lost 0 bases and J lost 5, with 6 bases in between. The CDR3 contains 13 residues. Per the germline V gene, CDR1 is SGHTA and CDR2 is FQGNSA. CDR3 nucleotide sequence: TGTGCCAGCAGCTTAGCGCCAGAAGATACGCAGTATTTT. This sequence encodes CASSLAPEDTQYF.

This clonotype came up many times. This chain joins TRBV5-1 and TRBJ2-1; D uncertain. The CDR3 length is 14 residues. Germline assignment: CDR1 SGHRS and CDR2 YFSETQ. Trimming cost V 1 base and J 9 bases, with 14 bases left between them. CDR3 sequence reads: CASSLRKPGSEQFF. In DNA, the CDR3 is TGCGCCAGCAGCTTGAGGAAACCGGGCAGTGAGCAGTTCTTC.

In this sample, this clonotype turned up a few times. This chain joins TRBV27 and TRBJ1-5; D gene unclear. The CDR3 is made up of 13 amino acids. Germline assignment: CDR1 MNHEY and CDR2 SMNVEV (reference sequence). The ends were cut back, 4 bases at V and 4 bases at J, with 8 bases in the middle. CDR3 nucleotide sequence: TGTGCCAGCAGTTGGAGGCGAAATCAGCCCCAGCATTTT. Protein sequence: CASSWRRNQPQHF.

This clonotype was detected only a few times. The chain combines TRBV5-4 with TRBJ2-3; TRBD2 agrees at 14 bases. Looked up from germline, CDR1 is SGHNT and CDR2 is YYREEE (reference sequence). The ends lost 5 bases at V and 5 bases at J; junction bases unmatched: 13. CDR3 size: 18 residues. The CDR3 is CASSSGTSGGQWGDTQYF. DNA for the CDR3: TGTGCCAGCAGTAGTGGGACTAGCGGGGGCCAATGGGGAGATACGCAGTATTTT.

This clonotype was recorded many times. The V and J genes are TRBV12-3 or TRBV12-4 and TRBJ2-3; D is possibly TRBD1 or TRBD2 (5 bases each). The CDR3 has 13 residues. Trimming cost V 6 bases and J 8 bases, with 15 bases left between them. In DNA form, the CDR3 reads TGTGCCAGCAGCTCCTGGGTTGGGGGTACGCAGTATTTT. It encodes CASSSWVGGTQYF.

This clonotype was detected a few times. This rearrangement joins TRBV7-2 to TRBJ2-6; tentatively, D is TRBD1 (6 bases). CDR1 and CDR2 from the germline V gene are SGHTA and FQGNSA. Trimming took 1 base from V and 1 from J, leaving 17 bases between them. The CDR3 extends over 19 amino acids. CDR3 DNA: TGTGCCAGCAGCTTAGTAACAGGGAATCCAGGGTCTGGGGCCAACGTCCTGACTTTC. It is translated as CASSLVTGNPGSGANVLTF.

This clonotype has just a few counts. This chain uses TRBV6-2 or TRBV6-3 with TRBJ1-2; 9 bases are a match to TRBD1. Germline V lookup: CDR1 MNHEY, CDR2 SVGEGT. The ends lost 2 bases at V and 4 bases at J; junction bases unmatched: 5. This CDR3 comprises 15 residues. The DNA for the CDR3 is TGTGCCAGCAGTTACCCTGGACAGGGGACCTATGGCTACACCTTC. Residues: CASSYPGQGTYGYTF.

In its sample, this clonotype was seen many times. The CDR3 nucleotides read TGTGCCAGCAGCTGGTACGGACAGGGTATCCCGTTCTTC. The encoded protein is CASSWYGQGIPFF. This sequence joins TRBV5-4 and TRBJ2-1, with TRBD1 identical over 8 bases. Losses at the gene ends were 3 bases for V and 15 bases for J; bases not matched to a gene: 11. The CDR3 covers 13 residues. Germline V CDR1 and CDR2: SGHNT, YYREEE (reference sequence).

This clonotype was recorded a few times. The chain joins TRBV10-3 to TRBJ2-5; TRBD2 is a possible D gene (6 bases). The CDR3 extends over 13 amino acids. The V gene lost 6 bases and the J gene lost 1 base, with 9 bases spanning the gap. CDR1 and CDR2 (germline): ENHRY, SYGVKD. The CDR3 DNA reads TGTGCCATCAGGCGGGGCCTCCAAGAGACCCAGTACTTC. It yields the protein CAIRRGLQETQYF.

This clonotype was detected only a few times. This chain joins TRBV11-2 and TRBJ2-7, with D unclear. Trimming pared 5 bases from V and 3 bases from J, leaving 11 bases between. Germline V lookup: CDR1 SGHAT, CDR2 FQNNGV. The CDR3 is made up of 13 amino acids. The CDR3 DNA reads as TGTGCCAGCAGCAGGGATGGATTCTACGAGCAGTACTTC. Encoded protein: CASSRDGFYEQYF.

This clonotype appeared many times. The rearrangement joins TRBV5-1 to TRBJ2-7; the match to TRBD2 covers 7 bases. The CDR3 is 15 amino acids. The germline gives CDR1 SGHRS, CDR2 YFSETQ. After removal of 0 bases from V and 3 bases from J, the junction contained 6 bases not matched to a gene. The CDR3 nucleotides read TGCGCCAGCAGCTTGGATCCCGGGGAGGGCTACGAGCAGTACTTC. It yields the protein CASSLDPGEGYEQYF.

At least ten counts were recorded for this clonotype. The CDR3 region is CASSRARADTQYF. CDR3 DNA sequence: TGTGCCAGCAGTAGGGCCCGCGCAGATACGCAGTATTTT. The V gene is TRBV7-2, the J gene TRBJ2-3; D not certain. Germline CDR1 SGHTA, CDR2 FQGNSA. There are 13 residues in the CDR3. V dropped 6 bases and J dropped 4 bases, with 11 bases sitting between them.

The chain combines TRBV2 with TRBJ2-1; no reliable D call. V was trimmed by 2 bases and J by 14 bases, leaving 13 bases between them. The CDR3 sequence is 12 residues long. In germline, CDR1 is SNHLY, CDR2 FYNNEI. The CDR3 is CASSERLGEKFF. As DNA, the CDR3 is TGTGCCAGCAGTGAAAGGCTAGGCGAGAAGTTCTTC. Together with reference TRBV2 and TRBJ2-1, the CDR3 gives the full variable domain: EPEVTQTPSHQVTQMGQEVILRCVPISNHLYFYWYRQILGQKVEFLVSFYNNEISEKSEIFDDQFSVERPDGSNFTLKIRSTKLEDSAMYFCASSERLGEKFFGPGTRLTVL.

This clonotype was seen many times. The chain recombines TRBV4-2 with TRBJ2-7; 7 bases line up with TRBD1. Trimming took 6 bases from V and 5 from J; bases not matched to a gene: 16. The CDR3 is made up of 16 amino acids. CDR1 is LGHNA and CDR2 is YNFKEQ in the germline V gene. DNA for the CDR3: TGTGCCAGCAGACACTTGATCCCAGGGGGAGACCACGAGCAGTACGTC. Protein: CASRHLIPGGDHEQYV.

This clonotype was found a few times. This chain connects TRBV30 to TRBJ1-2; TRBD1 might be the D (5 bases). CDR1 is GTSNPN and CDR2 is SVGIG in the germline V gene (reference sequence). CDR3 length: 15 amino acids. V was trimmed by 3 bases and J by 8 bases, leaving 22 bases between them. CDR3 residues: CAWSLGGSFGRGYTF. DNA for the CDR3: TGTGCCTGGAGCCTGGGGGGGTCGTTTGGTCGGGGCTACACCTTC.